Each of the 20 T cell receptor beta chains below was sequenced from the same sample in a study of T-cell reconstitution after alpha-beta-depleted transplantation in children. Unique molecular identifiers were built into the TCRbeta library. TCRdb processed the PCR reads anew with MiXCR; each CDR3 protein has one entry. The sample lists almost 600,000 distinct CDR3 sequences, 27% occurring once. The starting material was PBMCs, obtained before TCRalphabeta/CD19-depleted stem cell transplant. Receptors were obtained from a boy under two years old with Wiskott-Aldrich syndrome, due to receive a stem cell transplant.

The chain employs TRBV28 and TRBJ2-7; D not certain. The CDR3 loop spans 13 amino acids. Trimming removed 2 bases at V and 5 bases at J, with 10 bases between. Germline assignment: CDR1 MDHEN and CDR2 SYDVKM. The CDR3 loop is CASSLGIEDEQYF. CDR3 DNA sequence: TGTGCCAGCAGTTTAGGGATAGAGGACGAGCAGTACTTC.

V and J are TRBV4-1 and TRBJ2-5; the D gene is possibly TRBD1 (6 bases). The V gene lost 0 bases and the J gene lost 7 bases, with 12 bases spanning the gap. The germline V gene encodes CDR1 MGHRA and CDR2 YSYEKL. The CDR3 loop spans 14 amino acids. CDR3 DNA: TGCGCCAGCAGCCAAGAAGGCAGGGGAGTGACCCAGTACTTC. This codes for CASSQEGRGVTQYF.

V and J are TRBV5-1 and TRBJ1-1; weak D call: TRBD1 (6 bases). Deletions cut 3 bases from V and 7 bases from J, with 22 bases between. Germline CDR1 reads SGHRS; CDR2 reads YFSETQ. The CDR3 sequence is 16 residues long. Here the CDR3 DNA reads TGCGCCAGCAGCTACGTTAGGACAGCTCGCTGGGGTGAAGCTTTCTTT. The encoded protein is CASSYVRTARWGEAFF.

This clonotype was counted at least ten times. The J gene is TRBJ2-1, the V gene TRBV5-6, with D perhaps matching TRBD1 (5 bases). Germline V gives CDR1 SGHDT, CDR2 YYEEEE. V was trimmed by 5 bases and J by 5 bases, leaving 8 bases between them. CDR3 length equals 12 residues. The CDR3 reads CASSQGNNEQFF. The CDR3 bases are TGTGCCAGCAGTCAGGGAAACAATGAGCAGTTCTTC.

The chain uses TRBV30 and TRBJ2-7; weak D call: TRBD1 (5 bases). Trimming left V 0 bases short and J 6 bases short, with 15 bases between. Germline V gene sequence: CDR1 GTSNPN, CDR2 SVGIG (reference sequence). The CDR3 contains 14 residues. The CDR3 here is CAWSVGAGGFEQYF. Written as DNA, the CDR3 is TGTGCCTGGAGTGTAGGGGCTGGCGGTTTCGAGCAGTACTTC.

CDR3 bases: TGTGCCAGCAGTTACCCAGTTCAGAACTACGAGCAGTACTTC. Its translation is CASSYPVQNYEQYF. The V gene is TRBV6-2 or TRBV6-3, the J gene TRBJ2-7; D uncertain. This CDR3 spans 14 amino acids. V was shortened by 2 bases and J by 3 bases, with 11 bases between the two germline ends. Germline lookup yields CDR1 MNHEY and CDR2 SVGEGT.

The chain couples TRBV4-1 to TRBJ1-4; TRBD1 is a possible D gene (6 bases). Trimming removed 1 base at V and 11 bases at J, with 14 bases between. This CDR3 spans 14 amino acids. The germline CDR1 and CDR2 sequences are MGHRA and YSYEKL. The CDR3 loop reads CASSQVRNRVKLFF. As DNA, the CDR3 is TGCGCCAGCAGCCAAGTCCGCAACAGGGTGAAACTGTTTTTT.

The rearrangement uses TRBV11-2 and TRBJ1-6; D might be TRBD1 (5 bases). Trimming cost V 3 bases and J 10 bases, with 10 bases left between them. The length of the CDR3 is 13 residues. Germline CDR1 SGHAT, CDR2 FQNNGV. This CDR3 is CASSFGGDSPLHF. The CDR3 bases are TGTGCCAGCAGCTTCGGAGGGGACTCACCCCTCCACTTT.

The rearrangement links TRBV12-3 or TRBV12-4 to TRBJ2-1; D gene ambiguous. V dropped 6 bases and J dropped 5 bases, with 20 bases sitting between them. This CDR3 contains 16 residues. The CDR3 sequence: CASSPHLLKRDNEQFF. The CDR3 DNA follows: TGTGCCAGCAGCCCACACCTCCTTAAGAGAGACAATGAGCAGTTCTTC.

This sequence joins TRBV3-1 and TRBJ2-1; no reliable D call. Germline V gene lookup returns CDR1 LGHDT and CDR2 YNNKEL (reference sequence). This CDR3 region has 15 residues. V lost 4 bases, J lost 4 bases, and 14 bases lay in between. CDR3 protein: CASSPTWDLYNEQFF. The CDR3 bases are TGTGCCAGCAGCCCGACGTGGGATCTTTACAATGAGCAGTTCTTC.

The CDR3 region is CASSHRTGWRFF. CDR3 DNA sequence: TGTGCCAGCAGTCATCGGACAGGGTGGCGGTTCTTC. The V call is TRBV27, the J call TRBJ2-1; the match to TRBD1 covers 8 bases. Unmatched junction bases numbered 9, after V lost 5 bases and J lost 15 bases. This CDR3 region has 12 residues. Germline CDR1 reads MNHEY; CDR2 reads SMNVEV (reference sequence).

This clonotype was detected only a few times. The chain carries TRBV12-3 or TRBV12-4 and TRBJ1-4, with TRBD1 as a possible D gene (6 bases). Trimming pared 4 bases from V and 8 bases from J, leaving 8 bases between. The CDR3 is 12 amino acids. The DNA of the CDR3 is TGTGCCAGCAGTTCTACAGGGGAAAAACTGTTTTTT. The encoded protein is CASSSTGEKLFF.

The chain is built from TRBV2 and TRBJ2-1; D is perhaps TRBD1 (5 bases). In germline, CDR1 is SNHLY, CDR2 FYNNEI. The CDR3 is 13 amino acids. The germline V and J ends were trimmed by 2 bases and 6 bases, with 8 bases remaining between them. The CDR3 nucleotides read TGTGCCAGCAGTGAAAGACAGATCAATGAGCAGTTCTTC. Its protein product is CASSERQINEQFF.

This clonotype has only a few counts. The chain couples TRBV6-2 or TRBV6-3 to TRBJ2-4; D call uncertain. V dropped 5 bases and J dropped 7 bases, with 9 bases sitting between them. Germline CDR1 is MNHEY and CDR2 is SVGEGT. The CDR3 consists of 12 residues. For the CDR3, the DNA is TGTGCCAGCAGTCACCAAGGGAACATTCAGTACTTC. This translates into CASSHQGNIQYF.

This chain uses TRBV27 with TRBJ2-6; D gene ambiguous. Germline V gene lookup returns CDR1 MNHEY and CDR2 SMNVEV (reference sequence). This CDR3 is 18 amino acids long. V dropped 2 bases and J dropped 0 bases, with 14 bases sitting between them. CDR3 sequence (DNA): TGTGCCAGCAGTTTAAGTTTCACCACGTACTCTGGGGCCAACGTCCTGACTTTC. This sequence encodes CASSLSFTTYSGANVLTF.

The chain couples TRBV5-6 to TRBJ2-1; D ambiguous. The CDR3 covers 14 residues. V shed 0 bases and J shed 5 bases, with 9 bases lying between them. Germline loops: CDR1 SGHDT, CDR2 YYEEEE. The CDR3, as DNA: TGTGCCAGCAGCTTGGGCACCTACGACAATGAGCAGTTCTTC. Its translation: CASSLGTYDNEQFF. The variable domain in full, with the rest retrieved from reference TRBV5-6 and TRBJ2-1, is DAGVTQSPTHLIKTRGQQVTLRCSPKSGHDTVSWYQQALGQGPQFIFQYYEEEERQRGNFPDRFSGHQFPNYSSELNVNALLLGDSALYLCASSLGTYDNEQFFGPGTRLTVL.

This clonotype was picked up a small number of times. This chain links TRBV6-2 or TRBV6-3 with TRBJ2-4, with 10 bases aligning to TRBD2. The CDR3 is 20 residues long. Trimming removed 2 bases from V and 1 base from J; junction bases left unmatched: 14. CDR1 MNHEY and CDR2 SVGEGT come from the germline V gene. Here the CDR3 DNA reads TGTGCCAGCAGTTACCGGCTAGCGGGAGACTCTGTGGGTGCCAAAAACATTCAGTACTTC. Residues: CASSYRLAGDSVGAKNIQYF.

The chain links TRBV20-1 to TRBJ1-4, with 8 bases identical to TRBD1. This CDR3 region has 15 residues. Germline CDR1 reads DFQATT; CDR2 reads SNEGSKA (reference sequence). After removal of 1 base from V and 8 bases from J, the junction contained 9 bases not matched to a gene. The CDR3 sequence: CSARVLDRALEKLFF. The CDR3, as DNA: TGCAGTGCTAGAGTGTTGGACAGGGCTTTAGAAAAACTGTTTTTT.

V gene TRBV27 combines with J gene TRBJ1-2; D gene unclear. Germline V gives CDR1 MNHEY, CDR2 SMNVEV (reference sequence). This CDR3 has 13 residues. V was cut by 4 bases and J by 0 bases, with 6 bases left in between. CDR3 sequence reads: CASSSSSNYGYTF. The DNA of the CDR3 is TGTGCCAGCAGTTCCTCCTCTAACTATGGCTACACCTTC.

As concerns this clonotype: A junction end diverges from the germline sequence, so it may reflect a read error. CDR3 sequence (DNA): TGCGCCAGCAGTTTGGAGGCAGATACCTACAATGAGCAGTTCTTC. Translation gives CASSLEADTYNEQFF. This chain uses TRBV5-1 with TRBJ2-1; weak D call: TRBD2 (5 bases). This CDR3 is built from 15 residues. From germline, CDR1 is SGHRS and CDR2 YFSETQ.